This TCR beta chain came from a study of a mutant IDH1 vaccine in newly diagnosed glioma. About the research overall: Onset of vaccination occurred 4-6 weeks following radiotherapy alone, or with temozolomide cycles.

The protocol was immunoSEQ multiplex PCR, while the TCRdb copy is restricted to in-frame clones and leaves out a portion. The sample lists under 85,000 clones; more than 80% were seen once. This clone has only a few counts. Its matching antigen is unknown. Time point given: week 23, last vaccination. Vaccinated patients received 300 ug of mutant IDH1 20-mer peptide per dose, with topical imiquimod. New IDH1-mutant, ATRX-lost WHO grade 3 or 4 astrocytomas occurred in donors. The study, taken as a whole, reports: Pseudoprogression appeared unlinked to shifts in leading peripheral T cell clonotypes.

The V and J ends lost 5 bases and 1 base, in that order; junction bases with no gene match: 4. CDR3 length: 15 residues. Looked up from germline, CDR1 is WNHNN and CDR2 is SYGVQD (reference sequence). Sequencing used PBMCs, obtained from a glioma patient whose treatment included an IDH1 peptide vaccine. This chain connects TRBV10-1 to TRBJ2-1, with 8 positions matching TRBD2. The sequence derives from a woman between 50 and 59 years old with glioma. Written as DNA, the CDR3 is TGCGCCAGCAGTCTTTCTAGCGGGTCCTACAATGAGCAGTTCTTC. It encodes CASSLSSGSYNEQFF.